The TCR beta chain under discussion was sequenced for a study of control samples from healthy donors and cancer patients. CDR1 and CDR2 from the germline V gene are SGHRS and YFSETQ. With 2 bases removed from V and 5 bases from J, the gap between germline ends came to 8 bases. The CDR3 spans 13 residues. This table comes from immunoSEQ multiplex PCR, and its TCRdb copy is limited to in-frame clones, with some not included. There are fewer than 200,000 clones in the sample; about 92% occur only once, and roughly 1.5% lies in the top ten. Sequenced sample: blood. The chain employs TRBV5-1 and TRBJ2-1; the D is unclear. The origin of this receptor is a man aged 25 to 40 in good health. The CDR3 region has the DNA TGCGCCAGCAGCTTCACCCTCAACAATGAGCAGTTCTTC. Its translation: CASSFTLNNEQFF.